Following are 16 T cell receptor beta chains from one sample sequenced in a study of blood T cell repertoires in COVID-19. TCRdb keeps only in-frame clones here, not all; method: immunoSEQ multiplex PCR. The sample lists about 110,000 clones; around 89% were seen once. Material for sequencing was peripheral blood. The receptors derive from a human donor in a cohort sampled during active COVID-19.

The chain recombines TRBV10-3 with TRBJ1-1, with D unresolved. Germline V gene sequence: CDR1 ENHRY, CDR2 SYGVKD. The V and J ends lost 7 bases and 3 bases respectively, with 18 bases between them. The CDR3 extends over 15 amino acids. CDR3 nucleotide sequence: TGTGCCATCAAAATGCTGGGGAGTGCAGACACTGAAGCTTTCTTT. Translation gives CAIKMLGSADTEAFF.

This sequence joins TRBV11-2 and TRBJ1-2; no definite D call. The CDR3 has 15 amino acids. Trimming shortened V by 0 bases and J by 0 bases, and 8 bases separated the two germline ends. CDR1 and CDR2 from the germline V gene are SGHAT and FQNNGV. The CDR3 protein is CASSLDILTNYGYTF. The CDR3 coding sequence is TGTGCCAGCAGCTTAGACATACTTACTAACTATGGCTACACCTTC.

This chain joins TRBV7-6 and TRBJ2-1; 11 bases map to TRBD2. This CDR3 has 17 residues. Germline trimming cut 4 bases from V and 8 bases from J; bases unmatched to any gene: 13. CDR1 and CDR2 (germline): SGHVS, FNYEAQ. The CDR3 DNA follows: TGTGCCAGCAGCTCGCCTGGATTAGCGGGGGGGCTCGATGAGCAGTTCTTC. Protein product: CASSSPGLAGGLDEQFF. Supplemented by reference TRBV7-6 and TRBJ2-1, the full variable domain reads GAGVSQSPRYKVTKRGQDVALRCDPISGHVSLYWYRQALGQGPEFLTYFNYEAQQDKSGLPNDRFSAERPEGSISTLTIQRTEQRDSAMYRCASSSPGLAGGLDEQFFGPGTRLTVL.

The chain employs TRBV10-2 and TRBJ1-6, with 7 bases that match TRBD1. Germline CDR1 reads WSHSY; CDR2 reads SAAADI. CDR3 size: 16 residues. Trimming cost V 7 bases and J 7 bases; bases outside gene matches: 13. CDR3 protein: CASTNRDRGINSPLHF. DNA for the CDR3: TGCGCCAGCACAAACCGGGACAGAGGAATCAATTCACCCCTCCACTTT.

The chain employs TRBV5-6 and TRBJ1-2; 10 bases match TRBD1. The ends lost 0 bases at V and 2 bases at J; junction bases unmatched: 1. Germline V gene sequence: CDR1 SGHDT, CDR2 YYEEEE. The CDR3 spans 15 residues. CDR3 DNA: TGTGCCAGCAGCTTGGGGGACAGGGGAAACTATGGCTACACCTTC. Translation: CASSLGDRGNYGYTF.

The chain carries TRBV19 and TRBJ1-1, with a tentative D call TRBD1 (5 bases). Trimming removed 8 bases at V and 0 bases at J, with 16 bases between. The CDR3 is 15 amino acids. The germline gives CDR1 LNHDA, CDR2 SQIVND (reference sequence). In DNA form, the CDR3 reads TGTGCCAGTGGCTGGGGCCGTTCCTTGAACACTGAAGCTTTCTTT. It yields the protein CASGWGRSLNTEAFF. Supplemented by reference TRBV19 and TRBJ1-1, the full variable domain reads DGGITQSPKYLFRKEGQNVTLSCEQNLNHDAMYWYRQDPGQGLRLIYYSQIVNDFQKGDIAEGYSVSREKKESFPLTVTSAQKNPTAFYLCASGWGRSLNTEAFFGQGTRLTVV.

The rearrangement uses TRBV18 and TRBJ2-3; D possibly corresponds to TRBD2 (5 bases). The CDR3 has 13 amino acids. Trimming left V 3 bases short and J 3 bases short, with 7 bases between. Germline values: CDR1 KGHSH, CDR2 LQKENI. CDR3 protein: CASSPSGTDTQYF. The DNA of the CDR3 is TGTGCCAGCTCACCCTCGGGGACAGATACGCAGTATTTT.

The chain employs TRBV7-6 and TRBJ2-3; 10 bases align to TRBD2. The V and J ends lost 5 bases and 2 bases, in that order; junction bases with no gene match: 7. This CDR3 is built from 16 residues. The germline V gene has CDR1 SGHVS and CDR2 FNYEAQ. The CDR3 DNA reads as TGTGCCAGCAGCACTCGGACTAGCGGAGCCACAGATACGCAGTATTTT. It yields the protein CASSTRTSGATDTQYF.

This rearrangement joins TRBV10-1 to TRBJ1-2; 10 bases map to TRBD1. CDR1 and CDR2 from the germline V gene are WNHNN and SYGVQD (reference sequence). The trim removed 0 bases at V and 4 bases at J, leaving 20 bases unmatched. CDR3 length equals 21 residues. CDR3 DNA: TGCGCCAGCAGTGAGTCCTGGGGCCCGACAGGGGGCTGCGGAACGAGCTATGGCTACACCTTC. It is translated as CASSESWGPTGGCGTSYGYTF.

For the CDR3, the DNA is TGTGCCAGCAGCGGGGCCAAGAACACTGAAGCTTTCTTT. This translates into CASSGAKNTEAFF. The V and J genes are TRBV7-9 and TRBJ1-1; D might be TRBD1 (5 bases). Trimming took off 5 bases at V and 1 base at J, with 8 bases between the two ends. Germline-derived CDR1 and CDR2 are SEHNR and FQNEAQ (reference sequence). The CDR3 totals 13 residues.

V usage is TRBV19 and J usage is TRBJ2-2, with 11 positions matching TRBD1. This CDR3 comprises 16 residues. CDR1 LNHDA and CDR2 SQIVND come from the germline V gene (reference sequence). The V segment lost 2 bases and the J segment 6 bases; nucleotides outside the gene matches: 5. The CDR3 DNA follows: TGTGCCAGTAGTATACGGACAGGGGGCGATTCCGGGGAGCTGTTTTTT. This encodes CASSIRTGGDSGELFF.

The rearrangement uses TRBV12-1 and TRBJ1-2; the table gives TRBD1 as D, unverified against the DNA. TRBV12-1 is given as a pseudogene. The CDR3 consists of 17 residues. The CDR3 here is CASSFEPSGTGFRGYTF. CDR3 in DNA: TGTGCCAGCAGCTTTGAGCCCTCGGGGACAGGGTTTCGTGGCTACACCTTC.

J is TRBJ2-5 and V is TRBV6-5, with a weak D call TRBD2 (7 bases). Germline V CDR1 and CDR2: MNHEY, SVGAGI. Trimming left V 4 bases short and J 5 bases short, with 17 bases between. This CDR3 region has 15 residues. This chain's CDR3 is CASSFGGGPHETQYF. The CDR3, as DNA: TGTGCCAGCAGTTTTGGGGGGGGCCCACATGAGACCCAGTACTTC.

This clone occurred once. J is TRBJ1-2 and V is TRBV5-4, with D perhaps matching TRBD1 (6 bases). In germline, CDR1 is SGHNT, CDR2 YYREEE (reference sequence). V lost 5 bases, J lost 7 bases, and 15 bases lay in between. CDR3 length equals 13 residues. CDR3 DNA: TGTGCCAGCAGTAACAGGGTCCAGGGTGGCTACACCTTC. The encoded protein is CASSNRVQGGYTF.

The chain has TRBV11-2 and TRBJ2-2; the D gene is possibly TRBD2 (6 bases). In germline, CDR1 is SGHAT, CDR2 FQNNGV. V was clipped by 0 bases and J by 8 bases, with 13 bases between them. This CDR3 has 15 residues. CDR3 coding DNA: TGTGCCAGCAGCTTAGAAGGAGGGGTCGTGGGGGAGCTGTTTTTT. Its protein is CASSLEGGVVGELFF.

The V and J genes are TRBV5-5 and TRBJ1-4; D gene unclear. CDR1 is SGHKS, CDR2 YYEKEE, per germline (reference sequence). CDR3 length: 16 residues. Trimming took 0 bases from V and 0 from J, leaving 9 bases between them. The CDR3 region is CASSLGHLTTNEKLFF. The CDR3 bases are TGTGCCAGCAGCTTGGGACACTTAACAACTAATGAAAAACTGTTTTTT.